This T cell receptor (beta chain) was observed in a study of cytomegalovirus exposure and HLA in healthy donors. In the PCR, 60 Vbeta and 13 Jbeta primers were used. Method: immunoSEQ multiplex PCR; TCRdb's copy keeps in-frame clones and lacks some. The sample carries roughly 80,000 clones, approximately 71% recorded once. V was pared by 11 bases and J by 4 bases, with 11 bases of the junction left unmatched. This CDR3 has 14 residues. Germline CDR1 SGHAT, CDR2 FQNNGV. The rearrangement joins TRBV11-2 to TRBJ2-7, with 10 bases fitting TRBD2. The receptor comes from a woman in her forties in good health and CMV-seronegative. Sequenced: PBMCs. The CDR3 sequence: CARSELAGVYEQYF. The CDR3, as DNA: TGTGCCCGCTCGGAGCTAGCGGGAGTTTACGAGCAGTACTTC.